One sample yielded the 15 T cell receptor beta chains listed below, sequenced in a study of T cell responses to AZD1222 COVID-19 vaccine. TCRdb's table, derived via immunoSEQ multiplex PCR, lists solely in-frame clones and lacks some. The data hold some 150,000 clones, with over 85% observed a single time. The material sequenced was peripheral blood, taken on day 0 of AZD1222 vaccination. The receptors shown here come from an adult in good health.

The chain is built from TRBV24-1 and TRBJ2-1; a weak D match, TRBD1 (5 bases). V gave up 11 bases and J gave up 5 bases, with 15 bases separating them. Germline V gene data show CDR1 as KGHDR and CDR2 as SFDVKD. The CDR3 contains 13 residues. CDR3 in amino acids: CAIEVGPDNEQFF. In DNA form, the CDR3 reads TGTGCCATCGAGGTGGGGCCCGACAATGAGCAGTTCTTC.

J is TRBJ1-2 and V is TRBV28; no firm D call. V was pared by 10 bases and J by 8 bases, with 17 bases between. This CDR3 is built from 12 residues. Germline loops: CDR1 MDHEN, CDR2 SYDVKM. CDR3: CAIALESRGYTF. In nucleotides, the CDR3 is TGTGCCATCGCCTTAGAGAGTAGGGGCTACACCTTC.

The rearrangement joins TRBV4-1 to TRBJ2-1; D possibly corresponds to TRBD1 (5 bases). Per germline, CDR1 MGHRA and CDR2 YSYEKL. Trimming removed 1 base at V and 6 bases at J, with 16 bases between. The CDR3 has 16 residues. CDR3: CASSQAGNLGANEQFF. CDR3 coding DNA: TGCGCCAGCAGCCAAGCAGGGAACTTAGGGGCCAATGAGCAGTTCTTC.

V gene TRBV5-5 combines with J gene TRBJ2-7; 9 bases map to TRBD1. With 4 bases clipped from V and 2 bases from J, the junction kept 4 bases outside the gene matches. Germline V gene data show CDR1 as SGHKS and CDR2 as YYEKEE (reference sequence). The CDR3 covers 14 residues. The CDR3 DNA is TGTGCCAGCAGCGCCCGGGACAGGGCCTACGAGCAGTACTTC. Amino acids: CASSARDRAYEQYF.

The V call is TRBV7-6, the J call TRBJ2-2, with D possibly matching TRBD1 (6 bases). V shed 5 bases and J shed 2 bases, with 12 bases lying between them. The CDR3 has 15 amino acids. Germline loops: CDR1 SGHVS, CDR2 FNYEAQ. CDR3 sequence: CASSPGQINTGELFF. CDR3 coding DNA: TGTGCCAGCAGCCCCGGACAGATAAACACCGGGGAGCTGTTTTTT.

The CDR3 DNA follows: TGTGCCAGCAGTTACTCTGGGGGAAAGGAGGAAAAACTGTTTTTT. It is translated as CASSYSGGKEEKLFF. The chain uses TRBV6-6 and TRBJ1-4, with TRBD1 as a possible D gene (5 bases). Germline CDR1 is MNHNY and CDR2 is SVGAGI (reference sequence). Trimming shortened V by 0 bases and J by 8 bases, and 13 bases separated the two germline ends. The CDR3 has 15 amino acids.

This chain connects TRBV27 to TRBJ2-1; no definite D call. CDR1 MNHEY and CDR2 SMNVEV come from the germline V gene (reference sequence). Trimming left V 3 bases short and J 5 bases short, with 11 bases between. CDR3 length equals 14 residues. The CDR3 loop reads CASSFWQNHNEQFF. In nucleotides, the CDR3 is TGTGCCAGCAGTTTTTGGCAAAATCACAATGAGCAGTTCTTC.

The chain uses TRBV12-3 or TRBV12-4 and TRBJ2-1, with 8 bases identical to TRBD2. With 5 bases clipped from V and 7 bases from J, the junction kept 4 bases outside the gene matches. This CDR3 comprises 13 residues. DNA for the CDR3: TGTGCCAGCAGTCATCCTAGCGGGAATGAGCAGTTCTTC. It yields the protein CASSHPSGNEQFF.

The genes are TRBV11-2 and TRBJ1-6; 8 bases fit TRBD1. The CDR3 runs 17 residues. Germline V lookup: CDR1 SGHAT, CDR2 FQNNGV. V was pared by 3 bases and J by 9 bases, with 13 bases of the junction left unmatched. CDR3 bases: TGTGCCAGCAGCTTCCATAACCTTCCAGGGGGCCCTTCACCCCTCCACTTT. Its protein product is CASSFHNLPGGPSPLHF.

Notes on this clone: Other DNA sequences in this sample translate to the same CDR3. The chain has TRBV5-5 and TRBJ1-5; D is perhaps TRBD1 (5 bases). V lost 4 bases and J lost 8, with 16 bases in between. The germline V gene encodes CDR1 SGHKS and CDR2 YYEKEE (reference sequence). The CDR3 sequence is 14 residues long. DNA of the CDR3: TGTGCCAGCAGCCTCGGGGACGGGGGGGAGCCCCAGCATTTT. Amino acid sequence: CASSLGDGGEPQHF.

The J gene is TRBJ2-7, the V gene TRBV5-4; D is unclear. From germline, CDR1 is SGHNT and CDR2 YYREEE (reference sequence). This CDR3 has 12 residues. V was trimmed by 2 bases and J by 6 bases, leaving 9 bases between them. CDR3 protein: CASSLGRLEQYF. The CDR3 DNA sequence: TGTGCCAGCAGCTTAGGTCGGCTCGAGCAGTACTTC.

The chain employs TRBV28 and TRBJ1-4, with a tentative D call TRBD1 (6 bases). CDR1 and CDR2 (germline): MDHEN, SYDVKM. This CDR3 contains 14 residues. V lost 6 bases to trimming and J lost 3 bases, with 11 bases between them. The CDR3 nucleotides read TGTGCCAGCAGAACAGGGTTGTCTAATGAAAAACTGTTTTTT. Translated, it gives CASRTGLSNEKLFF.

The CDR3: CASIARGGVTGELFF. The DNA for the CDR3 is TGTGCCAGCATCGCCCGGGGGGGTGTCACCGGGGAGCTGTTTTTT. This chain links TRBV28 with TRBJ2-2; the match to TRBD2 covers 8 bases. V was pared by 7 bases and J by 4 bases, with 8 bases of the junction left unmatched. This CDR3 comprises 15 residues. The germline gives CDR1 MDHEN, CDR2 SYDVKM.

The chain recombines TRBV7-2 with TRBJ2-4; the D gene is possibly TRBD1 (6 bases). V was trimmed by 5 bases and J by 7 bases, leaving 15 bases between them. The CDR3 consists of 14 residues. The germline gives CDR1 SGHTA, CDR2 FQGNSA. The CDR3 protein is CASSKSTGPNIQYF. CDR3 in DNA: TGTGCCAGCAGCAAGTCGACAGGCCCGAACATTCAGTACTTC.

J is TRBJ2-3 and V is TRBV5-8; 8 nucleotides line up with TRBD1. Per germline, CDR1 SGHTS and CDR2 YDEGEE. Trimming took 8 bases from V and 3 from J; bases not matched to a gene: 11. The CDR3 consists of 15 residues. The DNA of the CDR3 is TGTGCCAGTCTACGGCTGGACAGGGAAACAGATACGCAGTATTTT. This gives the protein CASLRLDRETDTQYF.